Each of the 10 T cell receptor beta chains below was sequenced from the same sample in a study of cytomegalovirus exposure and HLA in healthy donors. The PCR contained 60 Vbeta and 13 Jbeta primers. Clones were sequenced by immunoSEQ multiplex PCR, and TCRdb holds only the in-frame ones, with some missing. This table has over 150,000 clones, about 86% appearing once. The sequencing input was PBMCs. The receptors come from a woman aged 30 to 39 in good health and CMV-seronegative.

The genes are TRBV5-8 and TRBJ2-2; 10 bases map to TRBD2. Losses at the gene ends were 2 bases for V and 7 bases for J; bases not matched to a gene: 5. The CDR3 spans 15 residues. Germline V CDR1 and CDR2: SGHTS, YDEGEE. This CDR3 is CASSFLAGVRGELFF. The CDR3 DNA sequence: TGTGCCAGCAGCTTCCTAGCGGGAGTCCGCGGGGAGCTGTTTTTT.

The V gene is TRBV2, the J gene TRBJ1-1; no clear D. V gave up 2 bases and J gave up 1 base, with 11 bases separating them. This CDR3 has 15 residues. Germline CDR1 and CDR2: SNHLY and FYNNEI. The CDR3 loop reads CASSELEGPNTEAFF. In nucleotides, the CDR3 is TGTGCCAGCAGTGAATTGGAGGGTCCGAACACTGAAGCTTTCTTT.

This sequence joins TRBV6-6 and TRBJ1-4, with D possibly matching TRBD1 (5 bases). Trimming took 2 bases from V and 8 from J, leaving 15 bases between them. This CDR3 has 15 residues. Per germline, CDR1 MNHNY and CDR2 SVGAGI (reference sequence). CDR3 nucleotide sequence: TGTGCCAGCAGTTACGGGCAGGGTAAAGGGGAAAAACTGTTTTTT. Amino acid sequence: CASSYGQGKGEKLFF.

This sequence joins TRBV6-5 and TRBJ2-7, with 7 positions matching TRBD1. Germline loops: CDR1 MNHEY, CDR2 SVGAGI. The CDR3 contains 14 residues. V shed 6 bases, J shed 0 bases, and the junction held 5 bases outside the gene matches. Here the CDR3 DNA reads TGTGCCAGCAGGGAACAGGGGAACTCCTACGAGCAGTACTTC. Amino acid sequence: CASREQGNSYEQYF.

This clone was seen a handful of times. Other DNA sequences in the same sample also yield this CDR3. In nucleotides, the CDR3 is TGTGCCAGCAGTTACTCGGCAGGTAGCACAGATACGCAGTATTTT. The encoded protein is CASSYSAGSTDTQYF. This chain connects TRBV6-5 to TRBJ2-3; D is undetermined. The CDR3 is made up of 15 amino acids. From germline, CDR1 is MNHEY and CDR2 SVGAGI. V shed 0 bases and J shed 0 bases, with 7 bases lying between them.

The V call is TRBV9, the J call TRBJ2-3; the D gene is possibly TRBD2 (6 bases). The CDR3 runs to 15 residues. Trimming took 4 bases from V and 2 from J, leaving 14 bases between them. CDR1 is SGDLS, CDR2 YYNGEE, per germline. CDR3 DNA: TGTGCCAGCAGCCCGCAGGGAGGTCCCACAGATACGCAGTATTTT. Its protein product is CASSPQGGPTDTQYF. The entire variable domain, with the rest obtained from reference TRBV9 and TRBJ2-3, is as follows: DSGVTQTPKHLITATGQRVTLRCSPRSGDLSVYWYQQSLDQGLQFLIQYYNGEERAKGNILERFSAQQFPDLHSELNLSSLELGDSALYFCASSPQGGPTDTQYFGPGTRLTVL.

On this clone itself: The junction shows a germline mismatch at one end, possibly a read error. The chain couples TRBV6-6 to TRBJ2-6; 7 bases match TRBD1. CDR1 and CDR2 from the germline V gene are MNHNY and SVGAGI (reference sequence). This CDR3 has 16 amino acids. The CDR3 loop reads CASRVGGGAGANGLTF. In nucleotides, the CDR3 is TGTGCCAGCAGAGTAGGGGGCGGTGCTGGGGCCAACGGCCTGACTTTC.

V usage is TRBV2 and J usage is TRBJ2-7; 8 nucleotides line up with TRBD2. The CDR3 runs to 15 residues. Per germline, CDR1 SNHLY and CDR2 FYNNEI. The trim removed 6 bases at V and 0 bases at J, leaving 7 bases unmatched. For the CDR3, the DNA is TGTGCCAGCAGGGTAGCGGGGTACAACTCCTACGAGCAGTACTTC. Translating it yields CASRVAGYNSYEQYF.

With respect to this clone: Mismatch with germline at one junction end may stem from a read error. The chain recombines TRBV7-9 with TRBJ2-7, with TRBD1 matching over 7 bases. This CDR3 spans 12 amino acids. CDR1 and CDR2 from the germline V gene are SEHNR and FQNEAQ (reference sequence). CDR3 coding DNA: TGTTCCAGCGCGAGAGGGGGCAACGAGCAGTACTTC. Residues: CSSARGGNEQYF.

The chain carries TRBV11-2 and TRBJ2-3, with 10 bases aligning to TRBD2. With 1 base clipped from V and 1 base from J, the junction kept 2 bases outside the gene matches. CDR3 length equals 16 residues. Germline V CDR1 and CDR2: SGHAT, FQNNGV. CDR3 region: CASSLAGTSGTDTQYF. In nucleotides, the CDR3 is TGTGCCAGCAGCTTAGCCGGGACTAGCGGCACAGATACGCAGTATTTT.